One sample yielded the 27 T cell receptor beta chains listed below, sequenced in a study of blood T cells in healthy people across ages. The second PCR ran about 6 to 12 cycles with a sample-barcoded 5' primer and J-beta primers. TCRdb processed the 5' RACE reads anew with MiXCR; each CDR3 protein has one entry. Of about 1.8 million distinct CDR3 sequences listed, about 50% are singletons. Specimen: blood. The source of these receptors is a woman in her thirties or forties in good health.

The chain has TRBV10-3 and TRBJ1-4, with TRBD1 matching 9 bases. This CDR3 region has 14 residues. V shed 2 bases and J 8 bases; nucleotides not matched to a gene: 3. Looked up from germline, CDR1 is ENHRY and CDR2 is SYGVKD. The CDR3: CAISEGDRDEKLFF. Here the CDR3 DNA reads TGTGCCATCAGTGAGGGGGACAGGGACGAAAAACTGTTTTTT.

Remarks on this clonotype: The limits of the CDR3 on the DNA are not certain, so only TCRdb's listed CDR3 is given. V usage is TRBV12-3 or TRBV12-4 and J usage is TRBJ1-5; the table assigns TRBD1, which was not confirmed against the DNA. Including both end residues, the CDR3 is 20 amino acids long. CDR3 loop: CASSFVGGRQETQYFGPQHF.

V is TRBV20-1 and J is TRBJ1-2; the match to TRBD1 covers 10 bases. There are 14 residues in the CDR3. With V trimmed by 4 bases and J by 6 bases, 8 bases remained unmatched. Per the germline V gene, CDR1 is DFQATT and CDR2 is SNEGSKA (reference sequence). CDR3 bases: TGCAGTGCTAAACCCGGGACAGGGGCCCATGGCTACACCTTC. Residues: CSAKPGTGAHGYTF.

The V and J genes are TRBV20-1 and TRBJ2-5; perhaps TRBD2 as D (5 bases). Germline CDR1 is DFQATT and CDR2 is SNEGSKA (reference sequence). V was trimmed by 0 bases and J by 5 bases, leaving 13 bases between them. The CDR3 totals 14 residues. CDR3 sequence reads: CSARDLVRRETQYF. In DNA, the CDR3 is TGCAGTGCTAGAGATTTGGTCCGGAGGGAGACCCAGTACTTC.

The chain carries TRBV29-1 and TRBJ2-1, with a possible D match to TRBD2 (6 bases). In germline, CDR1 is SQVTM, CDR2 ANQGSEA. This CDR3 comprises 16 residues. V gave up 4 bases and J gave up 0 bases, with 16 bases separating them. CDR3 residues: CSVGAGPRFSYNEQFF. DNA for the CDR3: TGCAGCGTTGGCGCGGGGCCACGATTCTCCTACAATGAGCAGTTCTTC.

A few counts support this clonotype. The CDR3 reads CSVSRGRVDEQFF. CDR3 nucleotide sequence: TGCAGCGTCTCCAGGGGCAGGGTGGATGAGCAGTTCTTC. V is TRBV29-1 and J is TRBJ2-1; D perhaps matches TRBD1 (6 bases). The CDR3 spans 13 residues. Trimming took off 6 bases at V and 8 bases at J, with 17 bases between the two ends. Per germline, CDR1 SQVTM and CDR2 ANQGSEA.

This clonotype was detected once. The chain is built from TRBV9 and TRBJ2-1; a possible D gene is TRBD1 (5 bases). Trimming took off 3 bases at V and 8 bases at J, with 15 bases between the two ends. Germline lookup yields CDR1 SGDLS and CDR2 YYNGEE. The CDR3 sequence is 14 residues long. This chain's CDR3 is CASSGSALGHEQFF. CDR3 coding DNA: TGTGCCAGCAGCGGCAGCGCTCTGGGGCATGAGCAGTTCTTC.

The CDR3 DNA is TGTGCCAGCAGTTACCAGCGAGATCAGCCCCAGCATTTT. Its protein is CASSYQRDQPQHF. The rearrangement uses TRBV6-2 or TRBV6-3 and TRBJ1-5; D is undetermined. This CDR3 spans 13 amino acids. The germline V and J ends were trimmed by 2 bases and 5 bases, with 7 bases remaining between them. Germline CDR1 reads MNHEY; CDR2 reads SVGEGT.

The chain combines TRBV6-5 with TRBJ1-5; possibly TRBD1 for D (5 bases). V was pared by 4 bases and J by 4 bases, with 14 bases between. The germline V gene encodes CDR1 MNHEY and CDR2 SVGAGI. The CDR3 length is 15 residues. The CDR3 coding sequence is TGTGCCAGCAGTTTGAGCCTCCAGGGTAATCAGCCCCAGCATTTT. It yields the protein CASSLSLQGNQPQHF.

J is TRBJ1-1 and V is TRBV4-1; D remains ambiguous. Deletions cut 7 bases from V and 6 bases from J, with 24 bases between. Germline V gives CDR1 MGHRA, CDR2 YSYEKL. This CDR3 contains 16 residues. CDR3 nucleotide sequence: TGCGCCAGCACACGGGGAGAGCTAACAGTTTATTCTGAAGCTTTCTTT. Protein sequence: CASTRGELTVYSEAFF.

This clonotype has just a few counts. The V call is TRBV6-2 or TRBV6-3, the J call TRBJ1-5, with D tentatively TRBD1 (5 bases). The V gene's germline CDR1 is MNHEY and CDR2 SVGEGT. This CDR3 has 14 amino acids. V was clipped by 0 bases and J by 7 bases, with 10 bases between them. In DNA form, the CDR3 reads TGTGCCAGCAGTTACTCGGGGGGTGGGCAGCCCCAGCATTTT. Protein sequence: CASSYSGGGQPQHF.

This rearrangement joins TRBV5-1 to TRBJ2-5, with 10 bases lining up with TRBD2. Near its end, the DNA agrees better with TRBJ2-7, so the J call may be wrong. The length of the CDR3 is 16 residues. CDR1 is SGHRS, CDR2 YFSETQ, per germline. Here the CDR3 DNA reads TGCGCCAGCAGCTTGGTCCTAGCGGGGGCCTCCTACGAGCAGTACTTC. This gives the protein CASSLVLAGASYEQYF.

In DNA, the CDR3 is TGTGCCAGCAGTGAAGCTAGCGGGCCCACAGATACGCAGTATTTT. Translating gives CASSEASGPTDTQYF. The chain combines TRBV6-4 with TRBJ2-3, with 8 bases lining up with TRBD2. This CDR3 comprises 15 residues. The V segment lost 3 bases and the J segment 2 bases; nucleotides outside the gene matches: 4. Looked up from germline, CDR1 is MRHNA and CDR2 is SNTAGT.

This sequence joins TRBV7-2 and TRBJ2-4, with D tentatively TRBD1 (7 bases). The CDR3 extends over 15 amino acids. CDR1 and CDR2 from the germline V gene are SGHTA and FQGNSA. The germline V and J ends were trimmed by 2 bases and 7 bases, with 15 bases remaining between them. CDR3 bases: TGTGCCAGCAGCTTACTGGGCCCAGGGGGGAACATTCAGTACTTC. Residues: CASSLLGPGGNIQYF.

DNA for the CDR3: TGTGCCAGCAGCCCCTCCTGGAGGGGAGAGTTCGGCTACACCTTC. It encodes CASSPSWRGEFGYTF. The chain has TRBV6-1 and TRBJ1-2; the D gene is possibly TRBD1 (5 bases). The CDR3 runs to 15 residues. Germline V gene lookup returns CDR1 MNHNS and CDR2 SASEGT. V lost 6 bases and J 8 bases, leaving 22 bases between the germline ends.

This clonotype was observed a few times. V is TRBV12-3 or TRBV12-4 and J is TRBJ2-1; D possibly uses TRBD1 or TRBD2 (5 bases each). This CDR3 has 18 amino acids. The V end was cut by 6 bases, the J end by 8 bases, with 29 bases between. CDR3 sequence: CASSKTGSLALRGDEQFF. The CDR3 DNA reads TGTGCCAGCAGCAAAACCGGGTCTCTAGCCCTTCGAGGGGATGAGCAGTTCTTC.

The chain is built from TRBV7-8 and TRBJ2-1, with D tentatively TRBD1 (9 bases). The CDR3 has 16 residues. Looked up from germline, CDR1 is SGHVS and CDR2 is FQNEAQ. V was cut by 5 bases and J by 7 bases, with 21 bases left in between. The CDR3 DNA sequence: TGTGCCAGCAGCCCGGGGGGGGACAGGGCCCGAAATGAGCAGTTCTTC. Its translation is CASSPGGDRARNEQFF. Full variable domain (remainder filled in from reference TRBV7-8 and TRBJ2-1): GAGVSQSPRYKVAKRGQDVALRCDPISGHVSLFWYQQALGQGPEFLTYFQNEAQLDKSGLPSDRFFAERPEGSVSTLKIQRTQQEDSAVYLCASSPGGDRARNEQFFGPGTRLTVL.

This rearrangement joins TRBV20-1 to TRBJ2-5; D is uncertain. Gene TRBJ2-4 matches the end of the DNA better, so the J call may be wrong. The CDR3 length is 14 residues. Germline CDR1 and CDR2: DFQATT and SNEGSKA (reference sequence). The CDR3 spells CSARGVGAKNIQYF. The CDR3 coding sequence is TGCAGTGCTAGAGGGGTGGGAGCCAAAAACATTCAGTACTTC.

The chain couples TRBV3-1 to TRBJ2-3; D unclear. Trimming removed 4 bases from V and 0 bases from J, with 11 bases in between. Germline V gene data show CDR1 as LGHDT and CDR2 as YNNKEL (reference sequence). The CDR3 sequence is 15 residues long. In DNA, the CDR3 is TGTGCCAGCAGCCCAGTCTTCTGGAGCACAGATACGCAGTATTTT. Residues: CASSPVFWSTDTQYF.

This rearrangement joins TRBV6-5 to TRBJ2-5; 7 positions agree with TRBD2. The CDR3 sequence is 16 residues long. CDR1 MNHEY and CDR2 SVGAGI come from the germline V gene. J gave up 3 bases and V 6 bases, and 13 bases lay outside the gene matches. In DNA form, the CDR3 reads TGTGCCAGCAGCCGAAATCCTCTAGCGGAAAAAGAGACCCAGTACTTC. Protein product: CASSRNPLAEKETQYF.

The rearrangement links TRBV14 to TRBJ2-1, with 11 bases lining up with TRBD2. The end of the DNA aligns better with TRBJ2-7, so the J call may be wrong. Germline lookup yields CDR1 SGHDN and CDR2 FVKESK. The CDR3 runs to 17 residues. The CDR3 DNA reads TGTGCCAGCAGCCAAGATCTACCTACTAGCGGGGGCAATGAGCAGTACTTC. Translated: CASSQDLPTSGGNEQYF.

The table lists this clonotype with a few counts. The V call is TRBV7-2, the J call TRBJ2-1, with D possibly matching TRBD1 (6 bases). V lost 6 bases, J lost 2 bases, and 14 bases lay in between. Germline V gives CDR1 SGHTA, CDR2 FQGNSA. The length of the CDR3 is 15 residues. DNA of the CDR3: TGTGCCAGCAGTCCAGGGGCGCAGGCCTACAATGAGCAGTTCTTC. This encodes CASSPGAQAYNEQFF.

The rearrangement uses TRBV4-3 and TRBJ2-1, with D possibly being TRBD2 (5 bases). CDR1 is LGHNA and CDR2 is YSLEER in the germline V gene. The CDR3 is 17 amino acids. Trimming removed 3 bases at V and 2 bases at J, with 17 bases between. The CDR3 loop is CASSHAYRDRAYNEQFF. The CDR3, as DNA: TGCGCCAGCAGCCATGCTTACCGGGATCGAGCCTACAATGAGCAGTTCTTC.

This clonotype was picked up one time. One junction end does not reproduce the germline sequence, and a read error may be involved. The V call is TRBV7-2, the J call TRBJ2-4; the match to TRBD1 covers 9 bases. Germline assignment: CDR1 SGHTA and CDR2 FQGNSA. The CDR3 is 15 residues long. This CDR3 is CDSSSWGQGANIQYF. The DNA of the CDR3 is TGTGACAGCAGCTCATGGGGACAGGGCGCAAACATTCAGTACTTC.

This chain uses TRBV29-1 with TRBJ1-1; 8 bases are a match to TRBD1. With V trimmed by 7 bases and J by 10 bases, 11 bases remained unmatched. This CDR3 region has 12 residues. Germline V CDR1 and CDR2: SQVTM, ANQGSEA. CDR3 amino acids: CSGEQGGPGAFF. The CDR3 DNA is TGCAGCGGAGAACAGGGGGGCCCAGGAGCTTTCTTT.

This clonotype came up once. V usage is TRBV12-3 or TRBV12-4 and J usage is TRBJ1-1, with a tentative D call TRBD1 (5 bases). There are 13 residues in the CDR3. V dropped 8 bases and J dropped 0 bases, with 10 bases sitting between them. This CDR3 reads CASVGRMNTEAFF. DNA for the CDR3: TGTGCCAGCGTGGGACGGATGAACACTGAAGCTTTCTTT.

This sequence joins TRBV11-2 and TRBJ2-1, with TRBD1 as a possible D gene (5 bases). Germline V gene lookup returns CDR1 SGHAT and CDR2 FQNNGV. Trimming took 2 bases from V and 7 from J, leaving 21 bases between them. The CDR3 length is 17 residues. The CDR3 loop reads CASSLILGRVGPNEQFF. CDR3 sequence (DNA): TGTGCCAGCAGCTTAATTTTGGGCAGGGTCGGGCCAAATGAGCAGTTCTTC.